This T cell receptor (beta chain) was sequenced in a study of OX40 agonist ivuxolimab in advanced cancers. Study-level information: Dose-escalation subjects each had hepatocellular carcinoma, melanoma, renal cell or head and neck cancer.

With V trimmed by 4 bases and J by 5 bases, 9 bases remained unmatched. CDR1 SEHNR and CDR2 FQNEAQ come from the germline V gene (reference sequence). This CDR3 spans 16 amino acids. Sequencing was performed with immunoSEQ multiplex PCR; in TCRdb, only in-frame clones are kept and a portion is missing. Of 25,000 to 35,000 clones in the sample, roughly 90% were seen once. This chain connects TRBV7-9 to TRBJ2-1, with 9 bases matching TRBD2. This sample comprised CD4+ or CD8+ T cells sorted from blood, obtained in a trial of the OX40 agonist ivuxolimab. This sequence originates from an adult with an advanced solid tumor such as melanoma, head and neck, liver or kidney cancer. The CDR3 here is CASSSMLAGPNNEQFF. CDR3 nucleotide sequence: TGTGCCAGCAGCTCCATGCTAGCGGGACCCAACAATGAGCAGTTCTTC. Full variable domain (missing parts from reference TRBV7-9 and TRBJ2-1): DTGVSQNPRHKITKRGQNVTFRCDPISEHNRLYWYRQTLGQGPEFLTYFQNEAQLEKSRLLSDRFSAERPKGSFSTLEIQRTEQGDSAMYLCASSSMLAGPNNEQFFGPGTRLTVL.